These 20 T cell receptor beta chains came from one sample sequenced in a study of T-cell reconstitution after alpha-beta-depleted transplantation in children. Preparation of the TCRbeta library was carried out with unique molecular identifiers. TCRdb redid the calling of the PCR reads with MiXCR, one entry per CDR3 protein. The table lists 600,000 or so distinct CDR3 sequences, roughly 24% of them singletons. Sequenced here: PBMCs, mostly from graft donor cells, sampled 360 days after TCRalphabeta/CD19-depleted stem cell transplant. All receptors derive from a boy younger than two who had a stem cell transplant for acute myeloid leukemia, so the T cells may come from the graft donor.

The sample holds many counts of this clonotype. The chain carries TRBV12-3 or TRBV12-4 and TRBJ1-1; D may be TRBD1 (5 bases). This CDR3 has 15 amino acids. Trimming shortened V by 8 bases and J by 4 bases, and 20 bases separated the two germline ends. The CDR3 DNA follows: TGTGCCAGCTCCCCTCGGGGCAGGGTTGGCACTGAAGCTTTCTTT. Its protein product is CASSPRGRVGTEAFF.

Only a few counts were recorded for this clonotype. The V and J genes are TRBV11-1 and TRBJ2-1; 11 bases are a match to TRBD2. Germline CDR1 reads SGHAT; CDR2 reads FQDESV (reference sequence). J gave up 10 bases and V 2 bases, and 7 bases lay outside the gene matches. The CDR3 length is 15 residues. CDR3 coding DNA: TGTGCCAGCAGCTTAACTAGCGGGGGAGCATCGGAGCAGTTCTTC. It translates to CASSLTSGGASEQFF.

This clonotype was observed at least ten times. V is TRBV4-1 and J is TRBJ2-1; TRBD2 is a possible D gene (6 bases). This CDR3 has 15 amino acids. Germline V gene sequence: CDR1 MGHRA, CDR2 YSYEKL. Trimming took 1 base from V and 8 from J, leaving 15 bases between them. The CDR3 nucleotides are TGCGCCAGCAGCCAAGTGGAGGGGAGTACCGATGAGCAGTTCTTC. It yields the protein CASSQVEGSTDEQFF.

This clonotype was seen repeatedly, ten times or more. The CDR3 DNA reads TGTGCCACCAGCAGAGCCACGACTGGGGATACGCAGTATTTT. Translated: CATSRATTGDTQYF. This sequence joins TRBV15 and TRBJ2-3; D unclear. V was clipped by 1 base and J by 6 bases, with 11 bases between them. This CDR3 is built from 14 residues. CDR1 and CDR2 (germline): LNHNV, YYDKDF (reference sequence).

The chain has TRBV3-1 and TRBJ2-1, with D hard to call. The CDR3 is 15 amino acids. V was shortened by 3 bases and J by 5 bases, with 14 bases between the two germline ends. Germline CDR1 is LGHDT and CDR2 is YNNKEL (reference sequence). The chain's CDR3 is CASSQGFPFDNEQFF. CDR3 nucleotide sequence: TGTGCCAGCAGCCAGGGTTTTCCTTTCGACAATGAGCAGTTCTTC.

This clonotype was detected only a few times. The rearrangement joins TRBV12-5 to TRBJ1-2; D is undetermined. This CDR3 has 13 amino acids. Germline assignment: CDR1 LGHNT and CDR2 FRNRAP. The germline V and J ends were trimmed by 0 bases and 6 bases, with 8 bases remaining between them. CDR3 nucleotide sequence: TGTGCTAGTGGTTTGGTCTTTCGGAATGGCTACACCTTC. Translation gives CASGLVFRNGYTF.

The gene calls are TRBV5-5 and TRBJ2-5, with 11 bases that match TRBD1. The CDR3 totals 16 residues. Looked up from germline, CDR1 is SGHKS and CDR2 is YYEKEE (reference sequence). V lost 1 base, J lost 2 bases, and 4 bases stayed unmatched. The CDR3 loop is CASSLIRDRGQETQYF. The CDR3 region has the DNA TGTGCCAGCAGCTTGATCCGGGACAGGGGGCAAGAGACCCAGTACTTC.

V is TRBV5-1 and J is TRBJ2-3, with 8 bases matching TRBD2. Looked up from germline, CDR1 is SGHRS and CDR2 is YFSETQ. The CDR3 runs to 17 residues. The V gene end was trimmed by 5 bases and the J gene end by 0 bases; junction bases not matched to a gene: 11. For the CDR3, the DNA is TGCGCCAGCAGATTAGCGGGGTATACTGCTAGCACAGATACGCAGTATTTT. Its protein product is CASRLAGYTASTDTQYF.

This clonotype was counted at least ten times. V is TRBV5-1 and J is TRBJ2-5, with D unresolved. Trimming stripped 1 base from V and 2 bases from J, with 6 bases between. The CDR3 loop spans 13 amino acids. Germline assignment: CDR1 SGHRS and CDR2 YFSETQ. The CDR3 nucleotides read TGCGCCAGCAGCTTGCACTTTCAAGAGACCCAGTACTTC. Residues: CASSLHFQETQYF.

The chain links TRBV7-2 to TRBJ2-5, with TRBD2 as a possible D gene (6 bases). The CDR3 extends over 13 amino acids. The germline CDR1 and CDR2 sequences are SGHTA and FQGNSA. V gave up 5 bases and J gave up 5 bases, with 12 bases separating them. The CDR3 nucleotides are TGTGCCAGCAGCCGGACGGCGGGGGAGACCCAGTACTTC. Its protein is CASSRTAGETQYF.

V is TRBV20-1 and J is TRBJ2-1, with 12 bases identical to TRBD2. After removal of 0 bases from V and 7 bases from J, the junction contained 16 bases not matched to a gene. Per the germline V gene, CDR1 is DFQATT and CDR2 is SNEGSKA (reference sequence). This CDR3 contains 19 residues. The CDR3 bases are TGCAGTGCTAGAGATCCCCCCCTTTCCCTAGCGGGGGGGCTTAATGAGCAGTTCTTC. Translated, it gives CSARDPPLSLAGGLNEQFF.

J is TRBJ2-7 and V is TRBV20-1; 14 nucleotides match TRBD2. In germline, CDR1 is DFQATT, CDR2 SNEGSKA (reference sequence). This CDR3 has 15 amino acids. V lost 6 bases to trimming and J lost 0 bases; unmatched junction nucleotides: 4. This chain's CDR3 is CSAWTSGGSSYEQYF. The CDR3 DNA is TGCAGTGCATGGACTAGCGGGGGGAGCTCCTACGAGCAGTACTTC.

This clonotype occurred a few times. V gene TRBV24-1 combines with J gene TRBJ2-5; D is possibly TRBD1 (6 bases). V was pared by 7 bases and J by 2 bases, with 16 bases between. This CDR3 contains 15 residues. CDR1 KGHDR and CDR2 SFDVKD come from the germline V gene. The CDR3 DNA is TGTGCCACCAGCTACAGGGAAGGGCCTCAAGAGACCCAGTACTTC. Residues: CATSYREGPQETQYF.

This clonotype was counted at least ten times. CDR3 sequence: CASSPFSSYNEQFF. CDR3 sequence (DNA): TGTGCCAGTAGTCCATTTAGCTCCTACAATGAGCAGTTCTTC. The chain joins TRBV19 to TRBJ2-1; D call uncertain. Trimming took 5 bases from V and 0 from J, leaving 8 bases between them. The length of the CDR3 is 14 residues. CDR1 and CDR2 (germline): LNHDA, SQIVND (reference sequence). Based on the CDR3 plus reference TRBV19 and TRBJ2-1, the full variable domain is DGGITQSPKYLFRKEGQNVTLSCEQNLNHDAMYWYRQDPGQGLRLIYYSQIVNDFQKGDIAEGYSVSREKKESFPLTVTSAQKNPTAFYLCASSPFSSYNEQFFGPGTRLTVL.

The rearrangement links TRBV7-9 to TRBJ2-1, with 9 positions matching TRBD2. With V trimmed by 4 bases and J by 0 bases, 7 bases remained unmatched. Germline V gene data show CDR1 as SEHNR and CDR2 as FQNEAQ (reference sequence). The CDR3 loop spans 17 amino acids. The CDR3 here is CASSSSGVGLSYNEQFF. CDR3 DNA sequence: TGTGCCAGCAGCTCTAGCGGGGTGGGCCTCTCCTACAATGAGCAGTTCTTC.

V gene TRBV6-1 combines with J gene TRBJ2-1, with 11 bases matching TRBD2. The V segment lost 6 bases and the J segment 7 bases; nucleotides outside the gene matches: 8. The length of the CDR3 is 15 residues. Looked up from germline, CDR1 is MNHNS and CDR2 is SASEGT. CDR3 bases: TGTGCCAGCAGCAAACTAGCGGGGGAAAGGAATGAGCAGTTCTTC. Translation: CASSKLAGERNEQFF.

The sample holds a few counts of this clonotype. The rearrangement uses TRBV20-1 and TRBJ2-1; 15 bases fit TRBD2. CDR1 and CDR2 (germline): DFQATT, SNEGSKA (reference sequence). Trimming at V came to 0 bases and at J to 6 bases, leaving 12 bases not matched to a gene. This CDR3 comprises 19 residues. The CDR3: CSARDLGTSGGLSPNEQFF. The CDR3 nucleotides are TGCAGTGCTAGAGACCTCGGGACTAGCGGGGGGTTGAGTCCCAATGAGCAGTTCTTC.

Ten or more counts support this clonotype. This chain links TRBV6-5 with TRBJ2-1, with 9 bases identical to TRBD2. The CDR3 length is 15 residues. In germline, CDR1 is MNHEY, CDR2 SVGAGI. V was clipped by 6 bases and J by 4 bases; unmatched bases: 7. As DNA, the CDR3 is TGTGCCAGCAGGCCTGGACTAGCGACATACAATGAGCAGTTCTTC. It codes for CASRPGLATYNEQFF.

This clonotype was counted at least ten times. This sequence joins TRBV29-1 and TRBJ2-7; no reliable D call. The V gene's germline CDR1 is SQVTM and CDR2 ANQGSEA. Between the trimmed V and J ends, which lost 4 bases and 0 bases, there was a span of 10 bases. The CDR3 runs to 13 residues. Here the CDR3 DNA reads TGCAGCGTTGCACTTATAAGCTCCTACGAGCAGTACTTC. Its translation is CSVALISSYEQYF.

This clonotype was counted between two and nine times. This may come from a read error, since a much larger clone is one base off. The CDR3: CASSDGATEAFF. The CDR3, as DNA: TGTGCCAGCAGTGACGGGGCCACTGAAGCTTTCTTT. The gene calls are TRBV2 and TRBJ1-1; a possible D gene is TRBD1 (5 bases). CDR1 SNHLY and CDR2 FYNNEI come from the germline V gene. The V end was cut by 3 bases, the J end by 4 bases, with 6 bases between. There are 12 residues in the CDR3.